The source of this TCR beta chain is a study of T cells after yellow fever vaccination. Overall study results and limits: Compared with primary, the secondary response was weaker and peaked at day 5, not 15. Contaminating bulk clonotypes could be abundant in FACS-sorted repertoires.

Many counts were recorded for this clonotype. Antigen: not known. In making TCR cDNA, 5'RACE template switching added a universal primer site and UMIs to it. TCRdb re-called the 5' RACE reads with MiXCR, one entry per CDR3 protein. This table has about 360,000 distinct CDR3 sequences, 6% to 8% appearing once. CDR3 length equals 16 residues. Germline CDR1 SGDLS, CDR2 YYNGEE. After removal of 3 bases from V and 5 bases from J, the junction contained 9 bases not matched to a gene. This receptor was obtained from a man aged 30-40 years who received the YFV17D yellow fever vaccine. The sample was PBMCs, taken 5 days after the yellow fever booster vaccination. The V and J genes are TRBV9 and TRBJ2-1; 9 bases are a match to TRBD1. The CDR3 reads CASSAPRDRADNEQFF. The CDR3 DNA sequence: TGTGCCAGCAGCGCCCCGCGGGACAGGGCTGACAATGAGCAGTTCTTC.